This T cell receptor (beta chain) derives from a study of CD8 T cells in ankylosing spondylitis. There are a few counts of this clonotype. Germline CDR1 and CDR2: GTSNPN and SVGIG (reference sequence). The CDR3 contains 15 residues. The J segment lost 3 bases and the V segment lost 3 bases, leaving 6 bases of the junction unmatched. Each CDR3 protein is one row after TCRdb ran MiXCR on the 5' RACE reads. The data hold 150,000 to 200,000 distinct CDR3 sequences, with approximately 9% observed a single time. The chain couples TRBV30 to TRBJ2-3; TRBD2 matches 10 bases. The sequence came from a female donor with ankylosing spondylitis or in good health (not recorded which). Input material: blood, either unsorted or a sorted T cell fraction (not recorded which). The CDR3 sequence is CAWRLAGGLTDTQYF. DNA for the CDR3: TGTGCCTGGAGATTAGCGGGAGGTTTAACAGATACGCAGTATTTT.